This T cell receptor beta chain was sequenced for a study of beta chain features in type 1 diabetes. Trimming stripped 9 bases from V and 5 bases from J, with 19 bases between. The CDR3 covers 14 residues. Germline CDR1 MNHEY, CDR2 SMNVEV (reference sequence). Notes on this clone: Antigen unknown.

Isolated RNA was reverse transcribed in full, so expressed TCRB transcripts were sequenced. Profiling relied on immunoSEQ multiplex PCR, and the TCRdb table lists in-frame clones only, not all of them. The sample shows under 250,000 clones, roughly an eighth of them seen only once. Study findings and constraints: Over-representation of high TCR-expressing cells was a possible consequence of cDNA sequencing. In comparison with healthy donors, patients had naive, central memory and Treg TCRB repertoires that appeared more similar.

Sample: naive CD4+ T cells from blood. The rearrangement joins TRBV27 to TRBJ2-5, with a weak D call TRBD1 (6 bases). The receptor comes from a woman aged 40 to 50 in good health. As DNA, the CDR3 is TGTGCCAGAGGGGGACGGGCCCATCGGGAGACCCAGTACTTC. This sequence encodes CARGGRAHRETQYF.